This TCR beta chain came from a study of blood T cells in healthy people across ages. Healthy individuals of Caucasian origin from Russia, aged roughly 6 to 95, served as donors. A minimum of 7 million PBMCs was isolated per sample. For the second PCR, which ran for about 7 to 11 cycles, a sample-barcoded 5' primer and a J-beta primer mix were used. Every sample returned 2.5 million or more CDR3-containing paired-end reads. Using its own MiXCR run on the 5' RACE reads, TCRdb lists one record per CDR3 protein. The table lists 550,000 to 800,000 distinct CDR3 sequences, about 30% of them singletons. A note on this clonotype: Its antigen is unknown. Sequence at one end of the junction differs from germline and may be a read error.

CDR3 size: 16 residues. CDR1 and CDR2 (germline): MNHEY, SVGAGI. Study-wide points: A strong correlation was seen between TCR beta diversity and naive T cell percentage.

The clonotype was recovered from a woman aged 80 or older in good health. The sequencing sample was made of blood. The V gene is TRBV6-5, the J gene TRBJ2-1; D remains unclear. CDR3 nucleotide sequence: TGTGCCGGCAGTTGCACGGATCCTAGCTCCTACAATGAGCAGTTCTTC. It is translated as CAGSCTDPSSYNEQFF.